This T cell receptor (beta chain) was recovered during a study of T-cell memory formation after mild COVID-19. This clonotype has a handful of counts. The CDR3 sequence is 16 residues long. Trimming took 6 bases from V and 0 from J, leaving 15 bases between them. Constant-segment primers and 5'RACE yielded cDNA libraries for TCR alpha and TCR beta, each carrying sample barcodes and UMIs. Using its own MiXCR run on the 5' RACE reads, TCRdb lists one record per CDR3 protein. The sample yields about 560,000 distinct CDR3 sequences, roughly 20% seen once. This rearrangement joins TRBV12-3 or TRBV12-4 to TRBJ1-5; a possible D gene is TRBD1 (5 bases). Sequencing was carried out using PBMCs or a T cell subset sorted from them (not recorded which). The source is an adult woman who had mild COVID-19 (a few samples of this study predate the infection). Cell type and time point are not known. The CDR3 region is CASSRGTPVSNQPQHF. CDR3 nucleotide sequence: TGTGCCAGCAGCCGGGGGACCCCCGTTAGCAATCAGCCCCAGCATTTT.